The clone carrying this TCR beta chain has more than one count but fewer than ten. Its antigen is unidentified. The entry originates in a study of read filtering for tumor transcriptome and immune sequencing. Study information: 8 patients were R-ISS I, some 15 were R-ISS II, more than five were R-ISS III. IR-seq gave about 4.05 to 11 million TCR reads per sample; RNA-seq gave about 80 to 1,400.

Molecular barcoded adaptors covering alpha/delta and beta/gamma chains were used on 400 ng RNA. MiXCR, run by TCRdb on the reads, gives a single entry per CDR3 protein. The sample consists of approximately 65,000 distinct CDR3 sequences, about 14% of them appearing once. Study-level points and caveats: Dropping single-read clonotypes raised IR-seq and RNA-seq shared-clonotype correlation.

The CDR3 covers 17 residues. V lost 8 bases, J lost 5 bases, and 18 bases stayed unmatched. Sample: a population of CD138-negative cells sorted from bone marrow. This receptor was taken from a donor aged 40 or older with multiple myeloma. This sequence joins TRBV23-1 and TRBJ2-5, with TRBD1 identical over 9 bases. TRBV23-1 is marked as an open reading frame, function uncertain. The CDR3 DNA reads as TGCGCCAGCGAGTCGAGTGGGGGACAGGGAAGGATGGAGACCCAGTACTTC. Its protein product is CASESSGGQGRMETQYF.